This T cell receptor (beta chain) was identified during a study of liver allograft versus peripheral blood T cells. On the study more broadly: A comparison was made between T cell receptor repertoires in transplanted livers and those in recipients' peripheral blood.

The germline gives CDR1 DFQATT, CDR2 SNEGSKA (reference sequence). CDR3 length: 16 amino acids. Trimming removed 2 bases at V and 3 bases at J, with 14 bases between. TCRdb recomputed calls from the reads with MiXCR, one row per CDR3 protein. The sample yields roughly 2,700 distinct CDR3 sequences, 16% seen once. Findings and limits, study-wide: Repertoires of T cell receptors in liver allografts reportedly differed from peripheral blood repertoires.

By proportion, this clonotype is medium-sized. Its antigen is not known. The rearrangement joins TRBV20-1 to TRBJ1-6; D is possibly TRBD1 (5 bases). This TCR came from a human patient who had a liver transplant. Some T cells may originate from the graft donor. DNA of the CDR3: TGCAGTGCTAGAAGTCGGGTTAGGGGCTATAATTCACCCCTCCACTTT. Protein: CSARSRVRGYNSPLHF.